The 6 T cell receptor beta chains in this list originate from one sample, sequenced in a study of T-cell memory formation after mild COVID-19. MiXCR, applied by TCRdb to the 5' RACE reads, yields one record per CDR3 protein. The top ten hold approximately 1.4% of the sample, which has tens of thousands of distinct CDR3 sequences, 7.3% seen once. Sequenced material: PBMCs or a T cell subset sorted from them (not recorded which). Receptor source: a man aged 18 to 29 who had mild COVID-19 (a few samples of this study predate the infection). Cell type and time point are not known.

The chain links TRBV5-1 to TRBJ2-3, with a tentative D call TRBD2 (5 bases). V shed 2 bases and J shed 2 bases, with 9 bases lying between them. Germline V gene lookup returns CDR1 SGHRS and CDR2 YFSETQ. This CDR3 contains 14 residues. The CDR3 region is CASSFGETTDTQYF. CDR3 coding DNA: TGCGCCAGCAGCTTTGGGGAGACCACAGATACGCAGTATTTT.

This clonotype was seen repeatedly, ten times or more. The chain uses TRBV2 and TRBJ2-5; 8 bases fit TRBD2. J gave up 1 base and V 7 bases, and 5 bases lay outside the gene matches. The germline V gene encodes CDR1 SNHLY and CDR2 FYNNEI. The CDR3 spans 14 residues. This CDR3 is CASKAGAFQETQYF. CDR3 DNA: TGTGCCAGCAAAGCGGGGGCTTTCCAAGAGACCCAGTACTTC.

Sample share makes this clonotype medium-sized. The chain joins TRBV4-3 to TRBJ1-2, with a possible D match to TRBD1 (5 bases). Germline-derived CDR1 and CDR2 are LGHNA and YSLEER. Trimming shortened V by 4 bases and J by 4 bases, and 25 bases separated the two germline ends. This CDR3 has 18 residues. In DNA, the CDR3 is TGCGCCAGCAGCCCCCCTCCGTCGCAGACCAAGGGACTCTATGGCTACACCTTC. Residues: CASSPPPSQTKGLYGYTF.

This clonotype was observed a few times. The V and J genes are TRBV4-2 and TRBJ2-5, with 13 bases aligning to TRBD2. V lost 4 bases to trimming and J lost 0 bases; unmatched junction nucleotides: 2. There are 16 residues in the CDR3. Germline CDR1 reads LGHNA; CDR2 reads YNFKEQ. CDR3 in DNA: TGTGCCAGCAGCCGGACTAGCGGGGGAAACCAAGAGACCCAGTACTTC. Its protein product is CASSRTSGGNQETQYF.

This clonotype was seen only a few times. V and J are TRBV5-1 and TRBJ1-2; the match to TRBD1 covers 7 bases. V was clipped by 5 bases and J by 5 bases; unmatched bases: 12. CDR3 length: 15 amino acids. Germline assignment: CDR1 SGHRS and CDR2 YFSETQ. CDR3 bases: TGCGCCAGCAGTCCATCAGGACAGGACCTTTATGGCTACACCTTC. Residues: CASSPSGQDLYGYTF.

At least ten counts were recorded for this clonotype. CDR3 in amino acids: CATSDLENTEAFF. DNA for the CDR3: TGTGCCACCAGTGATTTGGAGAACACTGAAGCTTTCTTT. The chain uses TRBV24-1 and TRBJ1-1, with unresolved D. The germline V gene encodes CDR1 KGHDR and CDR2 SFDVKD. Trimming took 0 bases from V and 1 from J, leaving 2 bases between them. The CDR3 is made up of 13 amino acids.